Each of the 29 T cell receptor beta chains below was sequenced from the same sample in a study of PD-1 blockade in classical Hodgkin lymphoma. Clones were read by immunoSEQ multiplex PCR, and TCRdb kept only the in-frame ones, dropping some. The sample shows around 25,000 clones, approximately 82% of them seen only once. Relapse after autologous stem cell transplantation occurred in every patient, and brentuximab vedotin exposure varied. Material: peripheral blood mononuclear cells (PBMCs), obtained before the second cycle of nivolumab. All receptors come from a human donor with classical Hodgkin lymphoma.

The DNA of the CDR3 is TGTGCCAGCAGCTCCTCGACAGGGAACCAGCCCCAGCATTTT. The encoded protein is CASSSSTGNQPQHF. V gene TRBV7-9 combines with J gene TRBJ1-5, with 7 bases that match TRBD1. Germline lookup yields CDR1 SEHNR and CDR2 FQNEAQ (reference sequence). CDR3 length equals 14 residues. Trimming removed 4 bases from V and 7 bases from J; junction bases left unmatched: 7.

The rearrangement joins TRBV7-8 to TRBJ2-7; D could derive from TRBD1 or TRBD2 (5 bases each). Looked up from germline, CDR1 is SGHVS and CDR2 is FQNEAQ. V was pared by 5 bases and J by 1 base, with 9 bases between. The CDR3 covers 13 residues. The CDR3 nucleotides read TGTGCCAGCAGCCCGAGGGGATCCTACGAGCAGTACTTC. Protein product: CASSPRGSYEQYF.

A few counts support this clone. The same CDR3 can be traced to other DNA sequences in this sample. The chain employs TRBV30 and TRBJ2-7; D perhaps matches TRBD2 (5 bases). The CDR3 consists of 12 residues. Per germline, CDR1 GTSNPN and CDR2 SVGIG (reference sequence). The V gene lost 2 bases and the J gene lost 3 bases, with 8 bases spanning the gap. The CDR3 nucleotides are TGTGCCTGGAGTCCCACTAGCTACGAGCAGTACTTC. This translates into CAWSPTSYEQYF.

The chain employs TRBV4-3 and TRBJ2-7; D is uncertain. Trimming took 4 bases from V and 2 from J, leaving 15 bases between them. This CDR3 comprises 15 residues. Per germline, CDR1 LGHNA and CDR2 YSLEER. CDR3 sequence: CASSPTEVQTYEQYF. The DNA of the CDR3 is TGCGCCAGCAGCCCCACAGAGGTTCAGACCTACGAGCAGTACTTC.

V gene TRBV28 combines with J gene TRBJ1-4; 10 bases align to TRBD1. The ends lost 4 bases at V and 3 bases at J; junction bases unmatched: 5. Looked up from germline, CDR1 is MDHEN and CDR2 is SYDVKM. This CDR3 has 16 residues. The DNA of the CDR3 is TGTGCCAGCAGTTCCGCAGGACAGGGGGCTAATGAAAAACTGTTTTTT. Translation gives CASSSAGQGANEKLFF.

The chain recombines TRBV18 with TRBJ1-4; D unclear. CDR1 and CDR2 from the germline V gene are KGHSH and LQKENI. V was pared by 4 bases and J by 0 bases, with 15 bases between. The CDR3 has 17 amino acids. The CDR3 protein is CASSRTPAKATNEKLFF. The CDR3 DNA is TGTGCCAGCTCACGGACCCCCGCCAAAGCAACTAATGAAAAACTGTTTTTT.

The CDR3 DNA follows: TGTGCCATCAGTGACGGGGAGGGAAGCCAGCCCCAGCATTTT. This encodes CAISDGEGSQPQHF. The chain combines TRBV10-3 with TRBJ1-5; D is undetermined. Trimming removed 3 bases at V and 7 bases at J, with 13 bases between. This CDR3 comprises 14 residues. Looked up from germline, CDR1 is ENHRY and CDR2 is SYGVKD.

The chain uses TRBV7-2 and TRBJ1-3; D is uncertain. V lost 0 bases to trimming and J lost 4 bases, with 1 base between them. Germline V lookup: CDR1 SGHTA, CDR2 FQGNSA. The CDR3 length is 12 residues. Written as DNA, the CDR3 is TGTGCCAGCAGCTTAGCGGGAAACACCATATATTTT. Translation: CASSLAGNTIYF.

V gene TRBV7-9 combines with J gene TRBJ2-5; 11 bases match TRBD2. CDR1 and CDR2 from the germline V gene are SEHNR and FQNEAQ (reference sequence). This CDR3 has 16 amino acids. The V segment lost 1 base and the J segment 0 bases; nucleotides outside the gene matches: 1. CDR3 bases: TGTGCCAGCAGCTTAGGACTAGCGGGGTACCAAGAGACCCAGTACTTC. It codes for CASSLGLAGYQETQYF. The whole variable domain, filled in from reference TRBV7-9 and TRBJ2-5, reads DTGVSQNPRHKITKRGQNVTFRCDPISEHNRLYWYRQTLGQGPEFLTYFQNEAQLEKSRLLSDRFSAERPKGSFSTLEIQRTEQGDSAMYLCASSLGLAGYQETQYFGPGTRLLVL.

The chain uses TRBV28 and TRBJ1-2; D gene ambiguous. The length of the CDR3 is 13 residues. Germline V CDR1 and CDR2: MDHEN, SYDVKM. Deletions cut 7 bases from V and 4 bases from J, with 13 bases between. CDR3 in amino acids: CASKRPHPYGYTF. The DNA for the CDR3 is TGTGCCAGCAAGCGACCACACCCCTATGGCTACACCTTC.

V and J are TRBV6-5 and TRBJ1-2; D remains unclear. The V gene's germline CDR1 is MNHEY and CDR2 SVGAGI. This CDR3 comprises 13 residues. The V gene lost 10 bases and the J gene lost 9 bases, with 21 bases spanning the gap. The CDR3 spells CATTQPQFRSYTF. CDR3 bases: TGTGCCACCACGCAACCCCAATTTAGGAGCTACACCTTC.

The V gene is TRBV7-3, the J gene TRBJ1-1; 9 positions agree with TRBD1. Germline assignment: CDR1 SGHTA and CDR2 FQGTGA. V shed 5 bases, J shed 4 bases, and the junction held 11 bases outside the gene matches. This CDR3 spans 16 amino acids. The DNA of the CDR3 is TGTGCCAGCAGCCCGGTCCTTGAGACAGGGGGCACTGAAGCTTTCTTT. This translates into CASSPVLETGGTEAFF.

This clone was picked up a small number of times. The CDR3, as DNA: TGTGCCAGCAGCTCAGGGGGGAACACTGAAGCTTTCTTT. This gives the protein CASSSGGNTEAFF. J is TRBJ1-1 and V is TRBV7-3, with TRBD1 identical over 7 bases. Germline-derived CDR1 and CDR2 are SGHTA and FQGTGA. This CDR3 has 13 amino acids. Losses at the gene ends were 4 bases for V and 1 base for J; bases not matched to a gene: 0. Supplemented by reference TRBV7-3 and TRBJ1-1, the full variable domain reads GAGVSQTPSNKVTEKGKYVELRCDPISGHTALYWYRQSLGQGPEFLIYFQGTGAADDSGLPNDRFFAVRPEGSVSTLKIQRTERGDSAVYLCASSSGGNTEAFFGQGTRLTVV.

In this sample, this clone turned up once. This chain uses TRBV5-6 with TRBJ1-1; 8 bases map to TRBD1. Trimming cost V 0 bases and J 6 bases; bases outside gene matches: 7. The CDR3 has 15 residues. Germline CDR1 is SGHDT and CDR2 is YYEEEE. CDR3 amino acids: CASSLARQGRPEAFF. The CDR3 DNA follows: TGTGCCAGCAGCTTGGCGAGACAGGGGCGGCCTGAAGCTTTCTTT.

The chain joins TRBV19 to TRBJ2-1; 10 nucleotides match TRBD1. With 5 bases clipped from V and 4 bases from J, the junction kept 11 bases outside the gene matches. This CDR3 has 17 residues. The germline V gene has CDR1 LNHDA and CDR2 SQIVND (reference sequence). In DNA form, the CDR3 reads TGTGCCAGTAGTCCCTACATGCCGGGACAGGGGTACAATGAGCAGTTCTTC. Translation gives CASSPYMPGQGYNEQFF.

The rearrangement uses TRBV30 and TRBJ2-7; D unclear. CDR1 is GTSNPN and CDR2 is SVGIG in the germline V gene (reference sequence). The V end was cut by 1 base, the J end by 3 bases, with 10 bases between. The CDR3 is 13 amino acids. The CDR3 DNA reads TGTGCCTGGAGTGAAGGAATTGGCTACGAGCAGTACTTC. Its protein product is CAWSEGIGYEQYF. The entire variable domain, with the rest obtained from reference TRBV30 and TRBJ2-7, is as follows: SQTIHQWPATLVQPVGSPLSLECTVEGTSNPNLYWYRQAAGRGLQLLFYSVGIGQISSEVPQNLSASRPQDRQFILSSKKLLLSDSGFYLCAWSEGIGYEQYFGPGTRLTVT.

The genes are TRBV4-3 and TRBJ1-2, with D tentatively TRBD1 (5 bases). Germline V gives CDR1 LGHNA, CDR2 YSLEER. Trimming took 1 base from V and 4 from J, leaving 16 bases between them. This CDR3 has 16 amino acids. The CDR3 DNA follows: TGCGCCAGCAGCCAAGCCAGACAGACTTACCTCTATGGCTACACCTTC. Protein product: CASSQARQTYLYGYTF.

The chain carries TRBV14 and TRBJ2-7, with no clear D. Per germline, CDR1 SGHDN and CDR2 FVKESK. Between the trimmed V and J ends, which lost 2 bases and 2 bases, there was a span of 7 bases. This CDR3 is built from 13 residues. CDR3 amino acids: CASSQSTPYEQYF. The CDR3 DNA reads as TGTGCCAGCAGCCAAAGTACACCCTACGAGCAGTACTTC.

The chain recombines TRBV6-6 with TRBJ1-5, with TRBD1 matching 7 bases. Germline V gives CDR1 MNHNY, CDR2 SVGAGI (reference sequence). The CDR3 consists of 15 residues. J gave up 4 bases and V 2 bases, and 5 bases lay outside the gene matches. The CDR3 here is CASSYGDRDNQPQHF. DNA for the CDR3: TGTGCCAGCAGTTACGGTGACAGGGATAATCAGCCCCAGCATTTT.

This clone was observed a few times. CDR3 amino acids: CASSTTGGAGGYTF. CDR3 nucleotides: TGTGCCAGCAGTACAACAGGGGGCGCGGGAGGCTACACCTTC. The chain recombines TRBV9 with TRBJ1-2; 9 bases fit TRBD1. With 5 bases clipped from V and 8 bases from J, the junction kept 10 bases outside the gene matches. Germline CDR1 is SGDLS and CDR2 is YYNGEE. The CDR3 totals 14 residues.

This clone came up once. The sample holds other DNA sequences that translate to the same CDR3. CDR3 amino acids: CASSLGGTDTQYF. CDR3 sequence (DNA): TGTGCCAGCAGCTTAGGAGGGACCGATACGCAGTATTTT. J is TRBJ2-3 and V is TRBV7-3; TRBD2 is a possible D gene (6 bases). Trimming removed 2 bases at V and 6 bases at J, with 9 bases between. Per germline, CDR1 SGHTA and CDR2 FQGTGA. The length of the CDR3 is 13 residues. The whole variable domain, remainder taken from reference TRBV7-3 and TRBJ2-3, is GAGVSQTPSNKVTEKGKYVELRCDPISGHTALYWYRQSLGQGPEFLIYFQGTGAADDSGLPNDRFFAVRPEGSVSTLKIQRTERGDSAVYLCASSLGGTDTQYFGPGTRLTVL.

This chain links TRBV4-3 with TRBJ2-2; 11 bases agree with TRBD2. The CDR3 has 17 residues. Germline V gene lookup returns CDR1 LGHNA and CDR2 YSLEER. Unmatched junction bases numbered 11, after V lost 5 bases and J lost 6 bases. The CDR3 region has the DNA TGCGCCAGCAGCGCTCATCTAGCGGGGGGTGGAGCCGGGGAGCTGTTTTTT. Translating gives CASSAHLAGGGAGELFF.

The gene calls are TRBV28 and TRBJ2-7; TRBD1 might be the D (5 bases). The CDR3 covers 13 residues. CDR1 is MDHEN, CDR2 SYDVKM, per germline. Trimming took 3 bases from V and 3 from J, leaving 9 bases between them. CDR3 sequence: CASSLQGYYEQYF. Here the CDR3 DNA reads TGTGCCAGCAGTTTGCAGGGCTACTACGAGCAGTACTTC.

A remark on this clone: The junction departs from the called germline gene at one end, perhaps through a read error. The chain has TRBV6-5 and TRBJ1-5; 9 bases match TRBD1. The germline gives CDR1 MNHEY, CDR2 SVGAGI. The CDR3 totals 14 residues. CDR3 sequence (DNA): TGTGCCATCAGTGAGGGACAGGGAAAACAGCCCCAGCATTTT. It encodes CAISEGQGKQPQHF.

V and J are TRBV19 and TRBJ1-5; TRBD1 is a possible D gene (6 bases). Trimming left V 10 bases short and J 4 bases short, with 20 bases between. The CDR3 is 15 residues long. The germline V gene encodes CDR1 LNHDA and CDR2 SQIVND (reference sequence). DNA for the CDR3: TGTGCCACCGCAAAACAGGGAAGGGAGAATCAGCCCCAGCATTTT. Amino acid sequence: CATAKQGRENQPQHF.

The chain has TRBV18 and TRBJ2-1, with D perhaps TRBD2 (6 bases). The germline CDR1 and CDR2 sequences are KGHSH and LQKENI. The CDR3 extends over 18 amino acids. Deletions cut 2 bases from V and 7 bases from J, with 24 bases between. The DNA of the CDR3 is TGTGCCAGCTCACCAATCAGTGGGAGGCTAGCGATAGGAAATGAGCAGTTCTTC. It specifies CASSPISGRLAIGNEQFF.

The chain combines TRBV6-1 with TRBJ2-2; unclear D gene. This CDR3 region has 15 residues. V was shortened by 11 bases and J by 2 bases, with 18 bases between the two germline ends. Germline CDR1 and CDR2: MNHNS and SASEGT. CDR3: CAGTTLHINTGELFF. DNA for the CDR3: TGTGCCGGCACAACCCTACACATTAACACCGGGGAGCTGTTTTTT.

The chain carries TRBV28 and TRBJ1-5; the D is unclear. V lost 2 bases to trimming and J lost 7 bases, with 9 bases between them. The germline gives CDR1 MDHEN, CDR2 SYDVKM. This CDR3 spans 13 amino acids. The CDR3 protein is CASSLALKQPQHF. CDR3 DNA: TGTGCCAGCAGTTTAGCACTCAAGCAGCCCCAGCATTTT.

The chain combines TRBV19 with TRBJ2-3; 9 bases are a match to TRBD2. Germline V gene lookup returns CDR1 LNHDA and CDR2 SQIVND (reference sequence). With V trimmed by 5 bases and J by 3 bases, 6 bases remained unmatched. CDR3 length: 15 residues. CDR3 bases: TGTGCCAGTAGTGACGCGGGGGGGATAACAGATACGCAGTATTTT. Protein product: CASSDAGGITDTQYF. The full variable domain, its missing parts supplied by reference TRBV19 and TRBJ2-3, is DGGITQSPKYLFRKEGQNVTLSCEQNLNHDAMYWYRQDPGQGLRLIYYSQIVNDFQKGDIAEGYSVSREKKESFPLTVTSAQKNPTAFYLCASSDAGGITDTQYFGPGTRLTVL.